The clone carrying this T cell receptor beta chain showed up just a few times. This record comes from a study of Graves' ophthalmopathy and Graves' hyperthyroidism. Amplification of TCR beta CDR3 regions used RNA transcripts. First-round RT-PCR used HTBI primers; second-round multiplex PCR followed. TCRdb used MiXCR to reprocess the multiplex PCR reads, holding one entry per CDR3 protein. The sample records about 740,000 distinct CDR3 sequences, around 40% being singletons. Germline-derived CDR1 and CDR2 are SGHDT and YYEEEE. The germline V and J ends were trimmed by 2 bases and 0 bases, with 11 bases remaining between them. The length of the CDR3 is 15 residues.

The origin of this receptor is an adult man with Graves' ophthalmopathy. The rearrangement joins TRBV5-6 to TRBJ1-1; D ambiguous. Sequences were obtained from peripheral blood. DNA of the CDR3: TGTGCCAGCAGCTTCAACGGAGGCATGAACACTGAAGCTTTCTTT. It is translated as CASSFNGGMNTEAFF.